The rows below give T cell receptor beta chains drawn from one sample of a study of glioma-infiltrating T cells after dendritic cell vaccination. The data were produced by immunoSEQ multiplex PCR, yet TCRdb's version contains in-frame clones alone and is incomplete. The repertoire holds about 67,000 clones, with 81% as singletons. The sequencing here drew on blood, taken before dendritic cell vaccination. The receptor source for this set is a human donor with glioblastoma. Both conserved end residues are part of each CDR3. Fields, in order: CDR3 protein, CDR3 DNA, D gene, V gene, clone size, J gene. A D gene is named only where the DNA matches it firmly. Clone size is shown for a subset of rows, as once, few, many or a class of expanded clone.

cdr3_aa: CASSLASYEQYF
cdr3_nt: TGTGCCAGCAGCTTGGCTAGCTACGAGCAGTACTTC
d_call: NA
v_call: TRBV11-2
clone_size: NA
j_call: TRBJ2-7

cdr3_aa: CASSSTPEEQYF
cdr3_nt: TGCGCCAGCAGTTCGACTCCGGAGGAGCAGTACTTC
d_call: NA
v_call: TRBV5-1
clone_size: NA
j_call: TRBJ2-7

cdr3_aa: CASSPEGTGGNEQYF
cdr3_nt: TGTGCCAGCTCCCCCGAGGGGACAGGGGGCAACGAGCAGTACTTC
d_call: TRBD1
v_call: TRBV6-5
clone_size: NA
j_call: TRBJ2-7

cdr3_aa: CASSRDRHTEAFF
cdr3_nt: TGTGCCAGCAGCCGGGACAGGCACACTGAAGCTTTCTTT
d_call: TRBD1
v_call: TRBV2
clone_size: NA
j_call: TRBJ1-1

cdr3_aa: CASSEDRERLQPQHF
cdr3_nt: TGTGCCAGTAGTGAGGACAGGGAGAGGCTACAGCCCCAGCATTTT
d_call: TRBD1
v_call: TRBV19
clone_size: once
j_call: TRBJ1-5

cdr3_aa: CASSFNRAGTDTQYF
cdr3_nt: TGTGCCAGCAGCTTCAACAGGGCCGGCACAGATACGCAGTATTTT
d_call: NA
v_call: TRBV7-9
clone_size: NA
j_call: TRBJ2-3

cdr3_aa: CASRTDRATTTEAFF
cdr3_nt: TGCGCCAGCAGGACTGACAGGGCGACGACCACTGAAGCTTTCTTT
d_call: TRBD1
v_call: TRBV5-1
clone_size: NA
j_call: TRBJ1-1

cdr3_aa: CASSYARGETQYF
cdr3_nt: TGTGCCAGCAGTTACGCCAGAGGAGAGACCCAGTACTTC
d_call: NA
v_call: TRBV6-6
clone_size: NA
j_call: TRBJ2-5

cdr3_aa: CASNPQGANTGELFF
cdr3_nt: TGTGCCAGTAACCCACAGGGGGCAAACACCGGGGAGCTGTTTTTT
d_call: TRBD1
v_call: TRBV19
clone_size: NA
j_call: TRBJ2-2

cdr3_aa: CASWGQQNSPLHF
cdr3_nt: TGTGCCAGTTGGGGACAGCAAAATTCACCCCTCCACTTT
d_call: TRBD1
v_call: TRBV2
clone_size: few
j_call: TRBJ1-6

cdr3_aa: CASSRRQGSGGANVLTF
cdr3_nt: TGTGCCAGCAGCCGAAGACAGGGTTCAGGAGGGGCCAACGTCCTGACTTTC
d_call: TRBD1
v_call: TRBV5-4
clone_size: NA
j_call: TRBJ2-6

cdr3_aa: CASSFSAGFGDNEQFF
cdr3_nt: TGTGCCAGCAGCTTTTCGGCGGGCTTTGGGGACAATGAGCAGTTCTTC
d_call: NA
v_call: TRBV7-2
clone_size: NA
j_call: TRBJ2-1

cdr3_aa: CASSFGGGGDGTDTQYF
cdr3_nt: TGTGCCAGCAGCTTCGGTGGCGGCGGGGACGGCACAGATACGCAGTATTTT
d_call: NA
v_call: TRBV5-4
clone_size: NA
j_call: TRBJ2-3

cdr3_aa: CASSEALQSSGGELFF
cdr3_nt: TGTGCCAGCAGTGAAGCGCTTCAGTCTAGCGGGGGGGAGCTGTTTTTT
d_call: TRBD2
v_call: TRBV2
clone_size: NA
j_call: TRBJ2-2

cdr3_aa: CASSPLRGRDEKLFF
cdr3_nt: TGTGCCAGCAGTCCCCTGAGGGGGCGAGATGAAAAACTGTTTTTT
d_call: TRBD1
v_call: TRBV2
clone_size: NA
j_call: TRBJ1-4

cdr3_aa: CAISKDSYEQYF
cdr3_nt: TGTGCCATCAGTAAGGACAGCTACGAGCAGTACTTC
d_call: NA
v_call: TRBV10-3
clone_size: NA
j_call: TRBJ2-7

cdr3_aa: CASSEFGGNAEAFF
cdr3_nt: TGTGCCAGCAGTGAGTTTGGGGGGAACGCTGAAGCTTTCTTT
d_call: NA
v_call: TRBV6-1
clone_size: NA
j_call: TRBJ1-1

cdr3_aa: CASRDRGEQPQHF
cdr3_nt: TGTGCCAGCAGGGACAGGGGAGAGCAGCCCCAGCATTTT
d_call: TRBD1
v_call: TRBV6-6
clone_size: many
j_call: TRBJ1-5

cdr3_aa: CASSYRDSPTF
cdr3_nt: TGTGCCAGCAGCTACCGGGACAGCCCCACCTTC
d_call: TRBD1
v_call: TRBV11-1
clone_size: NA
j_call: TRBJ1-2

cdr3_aa: CSANRAGEAFF
cdr3_nt: TGCAGTGCTAATCGGGCAGGGGAAGCTTTCTTT
d_call: NA
v_call: TRBV20-1
clone_size: once
j_call: TRBJ1-1

cdr3_aa: CASSPPTGDYSGNTIYF
cdr3_nt: TGTGCCAGCTCACCGCCGACAGGGGACTATTCAGGAAACACCATATATTTT
d_call: TRBD1
v_call: TRBV18
clone_size: few
j_call: TRBJ1-3

cdr3_aa: CASRAGGGTDTQYF
cdr3_nt: TGTGCCAGTAGGGCGGGGGGGGGCACAGATACGCAGTATTTT
d_call: TRBD2
v_call: TRBV19
clone_size: NA
j_call: TRBJ2-3

cdr3_aa: CASSLGETGGETQYF
cdr3_nt: TGTGCCAGCAGCTTAGGAGAGACAGGAGGAGAGACCCAGTACTTC
d_call: NA
v_call: TRBV11-2
clone_size: NA
j_call: TRBJ2-5

cdr3_aa: CASSHTLAGVYNEQFF
cdr3_nt: TGTGCCAGCAGCCACACCCTAGCGGGAGTATACAATGAGCAGTTCTTC
d_call: TRBD2
v_call: TRBV4-2
clone_size: NA
j_call: TRBJ2-1

cdr3_aa: CASSEARGGANVLTF
cdr3_nt: TGCGCCAGCAGCGAGGCCCGTGGAGGGGCCAACGTCCTGACTTTC
d_call: NA
v_call: TRBV5-1
clone_size: NA
j_call: TRBJ2-6

cdr3_aa: CASSRSTGAGNTIYF
cdr3_nt: TGTGCCAGCAGCCGAAGCACAGGGGCTGGAAACACCATATATTTT
d_call: TRBD1
v_call: TRBV7-2
clone_size: NA
j_call: TRBJ1-3

cdr3_aa: CASSSGGANEKLFF
cdr3_nt: TGTGCCAGCAGCAGTGGGGGGGCTAATGAAAAACTGTTTTTT
d_call: NA
v_call: TRBV21-1
clone_size: NA
j_call: TRBJ1-4

cdr3_aa: CASSRGGAGSQSETQYF
cdr3_nt: TGTGCCAGCAGTCGCGGGGGGGCGGGTTCCCAGTCAGAGACCCAGTACTTC
d_call: TRBD2
v_call: TRBV5-6
clone_size: NA
j_call: TRBJ2-5

cdr3_aa: CSVGLSVAGGGIEQFF
cdr3_nt: TGCAGCGTTGGCTTATCTGTAGCGGGGGGGGGTATTGAGCAGTTCTTC
d_call: TRBD2
v_call: TRBV29-1
clone_size: NA
j_call: TRBJ2-1

cdr3_aa: CASSLSFKIAKNIQYF
cdr3_nt: TGTGCCAGCAGCTTAAGCTTTAAGATAGCCAAAAACATTCAGTACTTC
d_call: NA
v_call: TRBV11-3
clone_size: NA
j_call: TRBJ2-4

cdr3_aa: CASSPLGGAGNTGELFF
cdr3_nt: TGTGCCAGCAGCCCCCTCGGGGGAGCGGGGAACACCGGGGAGCTGTTTTTT
d_call: NA
v_call: TRBV7-2
clone_size: few
j_call: TRBJ2-2

cdr3_aa: CASSFDSVYNEQFF
cdr3_nt: TGCGCCAGCAGCTTCGACAGCGTGTACAATGAGCAGTTCTTC
d_call: NA
v_call: TRBV5-1
clone_size: NA
j_call: TRBJ2-1

cdr3_aa: CASSFTRTSTEAFF
cdr3_nt: TGCGCCAGCAGCTTTACGCGGACATCCACTGAAGCTTTCTTT
d_call: NA
v_call: TRBV5-1
clone_size: once
j_call: TRBJ1-1

cdr3_aa: CASSRGGPYGYTF
cdr3_nt: TGCGCCAGCAGCCGAGGCGGGCCTTATGGCTACACCTTC
d_call: NA
v_call: TRBV4-1
clone_size: NA
j_call: TRBJ1-2

cdr3_aa: CASSPRTETVNEQFF
cdr3_nt: TGCGCCAGCAGCCCTCGGACAGAAACTGTCAATGAGCAGTTCTTC
d_call: NA
v_call: TRBV4-3
clone_size: few
j_call: TRBJ2-1

cdr3_aa: CASSLGGQGQAFF
cdr3_nt: TGTGCCAGCAGCTTAGGGGGACAGGGGCAAGCTTTCTTT
d_call: TRBD1
v_call: TRBV7-2
clone_size: NA
j_call: TRBJ1-1

cdr3_aa: CASSQDRGDALQYF
cdr3_nt: TGCGCCAGCAGCCAAGACCGGGGGGATGCCCTTCAGTACTTC
d_call: TRBD2
v_call: TRBV4-3
clone_size: NA
j_call: TRBJ2-4

cdr3_aa: CASSKDRGGETQYF
cdr3_nt: TGTGCCAGCAGTAAGGACAGGGGTGGGGAGACCCAGTACTTC
d_call: TRBD1
v_call: TRBV6-5
clone_size: NA
j_call: TRBJ2-5

cdr3_aa: CATGGGSEKLFF
cdr3_nt: TGTGCCACAGGCGGAGGGTCTGAAAAACTGTTTTTT
d_call: NA
v_call: TRBV6-1
clone_size: NA
j_call: TRBJ1-4

cdr3_aa: CASSRGLAGQETQYF
cdr3_nt: TGTGCCAGTAGTAGGGGACTAGCGGGCCAAGAGACCCAGTACTTC
d_call: TRBD2
v_call: TRBV19
clone_size: NA
j_call: TRBJ2-5

cdr3_aa: CASTKGQLNYGYTF
cdr3_nt: TGTGCCAGCACCAAAGGACAGCTGAACTATGGCTACACCTTC
d_call: NA
v_call: TRBV2
clone_size: NA
j_call: TRBJ1-2

cdr3_aa: CASSTGGGLAEAFF
cdr3_nt: TGTGCCAGTAGTACCGGTGGAGGGTTGGCTGAAGCTTTCTTT
d_call: NA
v_call: TRBV19
clone_size: NA
j_call: TRBJ1-1